One T cell receptor (beta chain) is described in this entry. The antigen remains unidentified. The data originate from a study of cytomegalovirus exposure and HLA in healthy donors. Points from the study as a whole: TRBV6-2, TRBV6-3 and some other V segments were excluded as indistinguishable. A later analysis reported that several of the most significant clusters appeared to be linked to common viral pathogens, among them Epstein-Barr virus.

The germline V gene has CDR1 SGHTA and CDR2 FQGNSA. V was cut by 1 base and J by 0 bases, with 11 bases left in between. The length of the CDR3 is 16 residues. The PCR was carried out with 60 Vbeta primers and 13 Jbeta primers. Only in-frame clones appear in the TCRdb table, and some are missing; sequencing was by immunoSEQ multiplex PCR. The sample has more than 85,000 clones; 76% are singletons. This sequence was found in a man between 40 and 49 years old in good health and CMV-seropositive. What was sequenced was PBMCs. The chain employs TRBV7-2 and TRBJ2-3, with D possibly matching TRBD1 (5 bases). The CDR3 loop reads CASSLGTFASTDTQYF. The CDR3 nucleotides are TGTGCCAGCAGCTTAGGGACATTCGCTAGCACAGATACGCAGTATTTT.